This T cell receptor (beta chain) was identified in a study of blood T cell repertoires in COVID-19. The overall study: Sites in the United States, Italy and Spain provided acute and convalescent COVID-19 samples. The analysed material was cDNA or gDNA that came from T cells, B-cell-depleted T cells, or PBMCs.

As handled by the study authors: Estimation of nucleated cell counts was performed using reference gene primer amplification. Assay: immunoSEQ multiplex PCR; the TCRdb copy retains only in-frame clones and omits some. D and trimming come from the DNA, and the V and J calls and clone size come from that table. The data hold over 95,000 clones, with roughly 90% observed a single time. V was clipped by 1 base and J by 6 bases; unmatched bases: 5. The CDR3 runs 15 residues. CDR1 and CDR2 from the germline V gene are SGHKS and YYEKEE (reference sequence). The J gene is TRBJ2-2, the V gene TRBV5-5; 8 nucleotides align to TRBD1. This sequence was found in a woman in her seventies who had recovered from COVID-19. The sequencing input was peripheral blood. The DNA of the CDR3 is TGTGCCAGCAGCTTGCCGACAGGGGTCTCCGGGGAGCTGTTTTTT. This translates into CASSLPTGVSGELFF.